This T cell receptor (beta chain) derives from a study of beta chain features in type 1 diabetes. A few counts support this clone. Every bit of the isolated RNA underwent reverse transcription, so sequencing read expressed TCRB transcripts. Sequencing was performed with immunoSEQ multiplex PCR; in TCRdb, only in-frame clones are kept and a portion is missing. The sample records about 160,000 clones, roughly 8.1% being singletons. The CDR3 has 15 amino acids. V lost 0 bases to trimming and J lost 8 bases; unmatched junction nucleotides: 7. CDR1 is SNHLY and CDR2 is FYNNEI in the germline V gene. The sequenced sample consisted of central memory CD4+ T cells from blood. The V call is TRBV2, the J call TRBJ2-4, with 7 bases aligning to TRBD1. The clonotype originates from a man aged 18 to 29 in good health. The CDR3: CASSEAGQPFYIQYF. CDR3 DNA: TGTGCCAGCAGTGAAGCGGGACAGCCATTTTACATTCAGTACTTC. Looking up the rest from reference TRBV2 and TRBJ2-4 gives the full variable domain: EPEVTQTPSHQVTQMGQEVILRCVPISNHLYFYWYRQILGQKVEFLVSFYNNEISEKSEIFDDQFSVERPDGSNFTLKIRSTKLEDSAMYFCASSEAGQPFYIQYFGAGTRLSVL.